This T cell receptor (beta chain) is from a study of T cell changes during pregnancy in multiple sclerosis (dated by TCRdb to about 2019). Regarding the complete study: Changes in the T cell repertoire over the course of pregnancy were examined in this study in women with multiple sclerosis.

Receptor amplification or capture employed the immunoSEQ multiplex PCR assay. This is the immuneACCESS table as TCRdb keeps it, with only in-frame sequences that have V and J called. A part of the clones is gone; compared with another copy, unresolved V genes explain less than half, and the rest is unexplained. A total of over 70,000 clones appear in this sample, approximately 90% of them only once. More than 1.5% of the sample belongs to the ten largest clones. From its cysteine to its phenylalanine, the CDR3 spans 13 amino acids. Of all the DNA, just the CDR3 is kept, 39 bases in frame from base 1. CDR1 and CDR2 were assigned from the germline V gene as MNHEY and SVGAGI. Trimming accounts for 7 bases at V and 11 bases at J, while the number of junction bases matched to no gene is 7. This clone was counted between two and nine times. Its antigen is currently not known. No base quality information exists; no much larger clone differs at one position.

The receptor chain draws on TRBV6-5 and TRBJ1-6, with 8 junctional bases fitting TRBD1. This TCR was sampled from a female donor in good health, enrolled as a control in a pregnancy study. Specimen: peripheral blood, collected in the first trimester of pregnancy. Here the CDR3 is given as CASTGQGNAPLHF. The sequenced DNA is TGTGCCAGCACCGGACAGGGTAACGCACCCCTCCACTTT.